A single sample gave rise to the 5 T cell receptor beta chains below, sequenced in a study of regulatory T cells in long-lasting Graves disease. Time point specified: persistent/refractory GD, antithyroid drugs over 5 years with positive TRAb. PBMC-derived RNA was used for the TCR library. According to the study, TCR beta libraries were built with iRepertoire HTBI primers and CDR3-region Arm-PCR. TCRdb reanalysed the multiplex PCR reads using MiXCR and keeps one entry per CDR3 protein. This sample has a few hundred thousand distinct CDR3 sequences, with 23% found just once. Sequenced here: peripheral blood mononuclear cells (PBMCs), sampled when the disease was refractory, from a patient treated with antithyroid drugs. Receptors originate from a female donor with Graves disease.

The chain couples TRBV24-1 to TRBJ1-5, with 11 bases matching TRBD1. Trimming removed 5 bases from V and 0 bases from J; junction bases left unmatched: 23. The CDR3 spans 23 residues. From germline, CDR1 is KGHDR and CDR2 SFDVKD. The CDR3 spells CATSGHSPDRTGGPRYSNQPQHF. The CDR3 DNA is TGTGCCACCAGTGGTCATAGCCCCGACCGGACAGGGGGCCCGCGATATAGCAATCAGCCCCAGCATTTT.

This clonotype was detected ten times or more. This chain uses TRBV28 with TRBJ1-2; 7 nucleotides match TRBD1. The CDR3 has 15 amino acids. V gave up 6 bases and J gave up 0 bases; unmatched junction bases: 7. The germline gives CDR1 MDHEN, CDR2 SYDVKM. CDR3 nucleotide sequence: TGTGCCAGCAGAAAAAGGACAGGAACTAACTATGGCTACACCTTC. Translation gives CASRKRTGTNYGYTF.

This clonotype has a count of ten or more. The V call is TRBV28, the J call TRBJ2-7, with 7 bases aligning to TRBD2. The germline CDR1 and CDR2 sequences are MDHEN and SYDVKM. V trimming: 7 bases; J trimming: 2 bases; junction bases outside the gene matches: 5. CDR3 length: 13 amino acids. CDR3 protein: CASNKRGPYEQYF. CDR3 coding DNA: TGTGCCAGCAATAAGCGGGGCCCCTACGAGCAGTACTTC.

This clonotype was observed many times. The chain joins TRBV20-1 to TRBJ2-5; D is unclear. The CDR3 runs 12 residues. V was shortened by 6 bases and J by 2 bases, with 10 bases between the two germline ends. Germline-derived CDR1 and CDR2 are DFQATT and SNEGSKA (reference sequence). The CDR3 DNA reads TGCAGTGCCCCCCGGCTTCAAGAGACCCAGTACTTC. Translating it yields CSAPRLQETQYF.

This clonotype has more than one count but fewer than ten. The chain has TRBV9 and TRBJ2-7; 7 bases match TRBD1. The CDR3 spans 14 residues. Per the germline V gene, CDR1 is SGDLS and CDR2 is YYNGEE. J gave up 4 bases and V 0 bases, and 4 bases lay outside the gene matches. The DNA of the CDR3 is TGTGCCAGCAGCGTAGGGTCAGGGGGATACGAGCAGTACTTC. Its protein product is CASSVGSGGYEQYF.